These T cell receptor beta chains were read from a single sample in a study of cytomegalovirus exposure and HLA in healthy donors. The data were produced by immunoSEQ multiplex PCR, yet TCRdb's version contains in-frame clones alone and is incomplete. Of roughly 120,000 clones in the sample, approximately 81% were seen once. Sequences were obtained from PBMCs. The receptors were gathered from a woman aged 25 to 39 in good health and CMV-seronegative. Both conserved end residues are part of each CDR3. Size is omitted from some rows. Given values are once, few, many or a class for expanded clones.

j_call: TRBJ2-7; clone_size: .; v_call: TRBV11-3; cdr3_aa: CASSGTSGSRSEQYF
j_call: TRBJ2-1; clone_size: .; v_call: TRBV27; cdr3_aa: CASSLVGTSGSRYNEQFF
j_call: TRBJ1-1; clone_size: .; v_call: TRBV4-1; cdr3_aa: CASSQLNPPNMNTEAFF
j_call: TRBJ1-4; clone_size: .; v_call: TRBV5-1; cdr3_aa: CASSFIQGGEKLFF
j_call: TRBJ2-7; clone_size: .; v_call: TRBV5-4; cdr3_aa: CASSLFSNGPYEQYF
j_call: TRBJ2-1; clone_size: .; v_call: TRBV29-1; cdr3_aa: CSVHSGAELEKFF
j_call: TRBJ2-5; clone_size: .; v_call: TRBV5-1; cdr3_aa: CASSFAETQYF
j_call: TRBJ1-3; clone_size: .; v_call: TRBV19; cdr3_aa: CASTGRIISGNTIYF
j_call: TRBJ2-7; clone_size: .; v_call: TRBV7-8; cdr3_aa: CASSLRETNIYEQYF
j_call: TRBJ1-5; clone_size: .; v_call: TRBV7-9; cdr3_aa: CASSRTGAGGNQPQHF
j_call: TRBJ1-5; clone_size: .; v_call: TRBV7-2; cdr3_aa: CASSLGDSPQHF
j_call: TRBJ1-2; clone_size: .; v_call: TRBV19; cdr3_aa: CASSLSPTDNYGYTF
j_call: TRBJ2-4; clone_size: .; v_call: TRBV5-7; cdr3_aa: CALKLGASGSVSKNIQYF
j_call: TRBJ2-3; clone_size: .; v_call: TRBV19; cdr3_aa: CASRGGGTDTQYF
j_call: TRBJ1-1; clone_size: .; v_call: TRBV2; cdr3_aa: CASRSGQGVGTEAFF
j_call: TRBJ2-2; clone_size: .; v_call: TRBV4-2; cdr3_aa: CASSQDLFSGRLFF
j_call: TRBJ2-7; clone_size: .; v_call: TRBV7-6; cdr3_aa: CASSIRQGNYEQYF
j_call: TRBJ1-1; clone_size: once; v_call: TRBV18; cdr3_aa: CASSPQAPVIGETEAFF
j_call: TRBJ2-5; clone_size: .; v_call: TRBV18; cdr3_aa: CASSPGGETQYF
j_call: TRBJ2-1; clone_size: once; v_call: TRBV28; cdr3_aa: CASSSLAETPEQFF
j_call: TRBJ2-2; clone_size: .; v_call: TRBV5-1; cdr3_aa: CASSLPAAGELFF
j_call: TRBJ2-1; clone_size: .; v_call: TRBV7-3; cdr3_aa: CASSLSGRNNEQFF
j_call: TRBJ2-1; clone_size: .; v_call: TRBV14; cdr3_aa: CASSQTGTGVDEQFF
j_call: TRBJ1-1; clone_size: .; v_call: TRBV14; cdr3_aa: CASSQDPVLFEAFF
j_call: TRBJ2-3; clone_size: once; v_call: TRBV5-1; cdr3_aa: CASSLLSGGEDTQYF
j_call: TRBJ2-1; clone_size: .; v_call: TRBV18; cdr3_aa: CASSPSTGTGVNEQFF
j_call: TRBJ2-7; clone_size: once; v_call: TRBV7-8; cdr3_aa: CASSFPGLLEQYF